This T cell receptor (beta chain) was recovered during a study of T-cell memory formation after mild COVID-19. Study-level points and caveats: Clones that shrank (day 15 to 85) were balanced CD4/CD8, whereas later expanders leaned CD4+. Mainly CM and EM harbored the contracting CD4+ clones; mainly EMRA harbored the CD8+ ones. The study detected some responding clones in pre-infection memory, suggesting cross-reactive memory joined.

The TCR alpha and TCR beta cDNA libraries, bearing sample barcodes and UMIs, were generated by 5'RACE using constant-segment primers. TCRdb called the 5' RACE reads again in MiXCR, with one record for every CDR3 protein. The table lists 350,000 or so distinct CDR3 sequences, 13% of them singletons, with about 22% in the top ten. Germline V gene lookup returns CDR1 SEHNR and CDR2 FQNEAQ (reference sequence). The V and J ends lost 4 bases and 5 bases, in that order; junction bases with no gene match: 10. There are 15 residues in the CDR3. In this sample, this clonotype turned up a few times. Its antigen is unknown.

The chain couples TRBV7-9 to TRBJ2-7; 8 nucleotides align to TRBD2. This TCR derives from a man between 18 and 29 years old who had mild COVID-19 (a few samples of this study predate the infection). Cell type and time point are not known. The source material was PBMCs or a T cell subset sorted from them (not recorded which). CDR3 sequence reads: CASSSNRGGLHEQYF. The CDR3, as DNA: TGTGCCAGCAGCTCCAATCGGGGGGGCCTCCACGAGCAGTACTTC. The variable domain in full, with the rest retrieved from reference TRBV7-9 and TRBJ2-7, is DTGVSQNPRHKITKRGQNVTFRCDPISEHNRLYWYRQTLGQGPEFLTYFQNEAQLEKSRLLSDRFSAERPKGSFSTLEIQRTEQGDSAMYLCASSSNRGGLHEQYFGPGTRLTVT.